This is a list of T cell receptor beta chains from one sample in a study of shared clonotypes between healthy human individuals. The method was immunoSEQ multiplex PCR; TCRdb's version includes in-frame clones alone and lacks a portion of them. The data contain some 200,000 clones, about 93% of them singletons. The source material was naive CD4+ T cells sorted from blood. These TCRs come from a woman aged 30 to 39 in good health. Both conserved end residues are part of each CDR3. The D gene is left open where the match is weak. Size values are once, few and many counts, or a class for expanded clones, and some rows have none.

NA	TRBD1	TRBV5-1	TRBJ2-1	CASRTGTGVNEQFF	TGCGCCAGCAGAACCGGGACAGGGGTGAATGAGCAGTTCTTC
NA	NA	TRBV6-5	TRBJ1-5	CASSYSIGGPQHF	TGTGCCAGCAGTTACTCCATTGGGGGGCCCCAGCATTTT
NA	TRBD2	TRBV7-2	TRBJ2-1	CASSFSGVTYNEQFF	TGTGCCAGCAGCTTTAGCGGGGTTACCTACAATGAGCAGTTCTTC
NA	NA	TRBV6-5	TRBJ2-7	CASSEVAESSYEQYF	TGTGCCAGCAGCGAGGTGGCGGAGAGCTCCTACGAGCAGTACTTC
NA	NA	TRBV15	TRBJ1-1	CATTSGPQLSNTEAFF	TGTGCCACCACCTCGGGGCCCCAACTATCGAACACTGAAGCTTTCTTT
NA	NA	TRBV28	TRBJ2-7	CASSQYSGNSYEQYF	TGTGCCAGCAGTCAGTATAGTGGGAACTCCTACGAGCAGTACTTC
NA	NA	TRBV14	TRBJ2-3	CASSQDGGLVATQYF	TGTGCCAGCAGCCAAGACGGGGGCCTCGTAGCTACGCAGTATTTT
NA	NA	TRBV15	TRBJ2-1	CATSRVDSYEQFF	TGTGCCACCAGCAGAGTGGACTCCTATGAGCAGTTCTTC
NA	TRBD1	TRBV11-2	TRBJ2-2	CASSLRGGVRELFF	TGTGCCAGCAGCTTAAGAGGGGGCGTAAGGGAGCTGTTTTTT
NA	TRBD1	TRBV27	TRBJ2-5	CASSSNSGQLRETQYF	TGTGCCAGCAGTTCCAACTCGGGACAGTTGAGAGAGACCCAGTACTTC
once	NA	TRBV27	TRBJ2-3	CASSPRPVLAFADTQYF	TGTGCCAGCAGTCCTCGTCCCGTACTAGCATTCGCAGATACGCAGTATTTT
NA	TRBD2	TRBV27	TRBJ2-3	CASRPSGSTDTQYF	TGTGCCAGCAGACCTAGCGGGAGCACAGATACGCAGTATTTT
NA	TRBD1	TRBV6-5	TRBJ1-1	CASSGTGTENTEAFF	TGTGCCAGCAGTGGGACCGGGACAGAGAACACTGAAGCTTTCTTT
once	NA	TRBV14	TRBJ1-1	CASSQLTGTEAFF	TGTGCCAGCAGCCAGCTAACGGGGACTGAAGCTTTCTTT
NA	NA	TRBV4-2	TRBJ2-7	CASSHGRGRESYEQYF	TGTGCCAGCAGCCATGGCCGGGGGCGGGAGTCCTACGAGCAGTACTTC
NA	TRBD1	TRBV6-6	TRBJ1-1	CASSSLDRGVTEAFF	TGTGCCAGCAGTTCCCTCGACAGGGGCGTCACTGAAGCTTTCTTT
once	NA	TRBV5-1	TRBJ1-6	CASSLEGSSSYNSPLHF	TGCGCCAGCAGCTTGGAGGGGTCGAGCTCCTATAATTCACCCCTCCACTTT
NA	NA	TRBV25-1	TRBJ1-2	CASSDSGRNYGYTF	TGTGCCAGCAGTGATTCGGGGAGAAACTATGGCTACACCTTC
NA	TRBD1	TRBV14	TRBJ1-2	CASSQTQGRYGYTF	TGTGCCAGCAGCCAGACACAGGGGCGCTATGGCTACACCTTC
few	TRBD2	TRBV4-1	TRBJ2-7	CASSQWGLAGSSYEQYF	TGCGCCAGCAGCCAATGGGGTCTAGCGGGAAGCTCCTACGAGCAGTACTTC
NA	TRBD1	TRBV29-1	TRBJ2-7	CSASGQGYEQYF	TGCAGCGCCTCGGGACAGGGTTACGAGCAGTACTTC
NA	TRBD2	TRBV30	TRBJ2-1	CAWSSGTTSSYNEQFF	TGTGCCTGGAGCTCCGGGACTACAAGCTCCTACAATGAGCAGTTCTTC
NA	NA	TRBV23-1	TRBJ2-7	CASSQRGTESYEQYF	TGCGCCAGCAGTCAAAGAGGGACCGAATCCTACGAGCAGTACTTC
NA	TRBD1	TRBV7-9	TRBJ1-1	CASSLLPGQGARDTEAFF	TGTGCCAGCAGCTTACTACCGGGACAGGGGGCGAGGGACACTGAAGCTTTCTTT
NA	NA	TRBV28	TRBJ2-7	CASSFRGRTWYF	TGTGCCAGCAGTTTTCGTGGGAGAACGTGGTACTTC
NA	TRBD1	TRBV27	TRBJ2-7	CASSSDRAPYEQYF	TGTGCCAGCAGTTCGGACAGGGCGCCCTACGAGCAGTACTTC
NA	TRBD1	TRBV7-9	TRBJ1-4	CASSSTGTRTNEKLFF	TGTGCCAGCAGCTCGACAGGGACAAGGACTAATGAAAAACTGTTTTTT
NA	NA	TRBV5-1	TRBJ2-7	CASSFLTSSYEQYF	TGCGCCAGCAGCTTCTTGACAAGCTCCTACGAGCAGTACTTC
NA	NA	TRBV5-1	TRBJ2-2	CASSPPSRPGELFF	TGCGCCAGCAGCCCCCCCTCCAGGCCCGGGGAGCTGTTTTTT
NA	TRBD1	TRBV19	TRBJ2-7	CASSIAPTGFYEQYF	TGTGCCAGTAGTATAGCTCCGACAGGGTTTTACGAGCAGTACTTC
few	NA	TRBV30	TRBJ1-1	CAWIRVTEAFF	TGTGCCTGGATTAGGGTCACTGAAGCTTTCTTT
NA	NA	TRBV7-8	TRBJ1-3	CASSLAGIRNTIYF	TGTGCCAGCAGCTTAGCGGGAATTAGAAACACCATATATTTT
NA	NA	TRBV7-9	TRBJ2-1	CASSPLSNEQFF	TGTGCCAGCAGTCCTCTCAGCAATGAGCAGTTCTTC
NA	NA	TRBV9	TRBJ2-3	CASSVSTGVSDTQYF	TGTGCCAGCAGCGTAAGTACGGGAGTATCAGATACGCAGTATTTT
NA	TRBD1	TRBV6-9	TRBJ2-7	CAIQSRDRGCSYEQYF	TGTGCCATCCAGAGCAGGGACAGGGGTTGTTCCTACGAGCAGTACTTC
NA	TRBD2	TRBV19	TRBJ2-7	CASSPGSGGYEQYF	TGTGCCAGTAGTCCCGGGTCGGGAGGGTACGAGCAGTACTTC
NA	TRBD2	TRBV4-2	TRBJ2-1	CASSPRISGSSYNEQFF	TGTGCCAGCAGCCCCCGAATTAGCGGGAGTAGTTACAATGAGCAGTTCTTC
NA	TRBD1	TRBV4-2	TRBJ1-5	CASSQEVIGDSGQPQHF	TGTGCCAGCAGCCAAGAAGTAATCGGGGACAGCGGACAGCCCCAGCATTTT
NA	TRBD1	TRBV2	TRBJ1-2	CASSEQGQQGASGYTF	TGTGCCAGCAGTGAACAGGGACAGCAAGGAGCGAGTGGCTACACCTTC
NA	NA	TRBV28	TRBJ1-1	CASSQRGSATEAFF	TGTGCCAGCAGTCAAAGGGGATCCGCCACTGAAGCTTTCTTT
NA	NA	TRBV5-1	TRBJ1-1	CASRSAGFSTEAFF	TGCGCCAGCAGGTCCGCAGGGTTTAGTACTGAAGCTTTCTTT
NA	NA	TRBV6-5	TRBJ2-7	CASSKTREAYEQYF	TGTGCCAGCAGTAAAACAAGGGAGGCCTACGAGCAGTACTTC
NA	TRBD1	TRBV19	TRBJ1-4	CASSMRMGTGEKLFF	TGTGCCAGTAGTATGAGGATGGGGACAGGTGAAAAACTGTTTTTT